This T cell receptor (beta chain) is drawn from a study of control samples from healthy donors and cancer patients. Germline lookup yields CDR1 SNHLY and CDR2 FYNNEI. This CDR3 has 17 residues. V dropped 7 bases and J dropped 8; count of bases not matched to a gene: 21. The repertoire was sequenced with immunoSEQ multiplex PCR; TCRdb's copy has only in-frame clones and lacks some. The repertoire includes some 58,000 clones, about 89% of them detected once, and roughly 12% sits in the top ten. This clonotype was obtained from an older woman with lung cancer. The rearrangement joins TRBV2 to TRBJ1-2; 8 nucleotides line up with TRBD1. Sequencing used PBMCs. CDR3 bases: TGTGCCAGCACCCCCGGACAGGGAGGGAGGGGGTCGGTCGGCTACACCTTC. It translates to CASTPGQGGRGSVGYTF.